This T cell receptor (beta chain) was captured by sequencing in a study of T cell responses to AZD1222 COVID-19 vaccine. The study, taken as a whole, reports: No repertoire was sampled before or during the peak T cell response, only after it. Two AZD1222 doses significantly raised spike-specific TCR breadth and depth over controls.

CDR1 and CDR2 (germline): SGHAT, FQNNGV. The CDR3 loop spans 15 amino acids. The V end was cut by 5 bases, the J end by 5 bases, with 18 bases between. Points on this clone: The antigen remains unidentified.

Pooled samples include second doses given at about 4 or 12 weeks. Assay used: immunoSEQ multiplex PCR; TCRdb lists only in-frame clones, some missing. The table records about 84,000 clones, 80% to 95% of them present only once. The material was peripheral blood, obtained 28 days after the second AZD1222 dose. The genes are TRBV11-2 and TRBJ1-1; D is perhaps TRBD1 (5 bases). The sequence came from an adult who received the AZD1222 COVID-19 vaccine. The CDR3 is CASSGQHTIGTEAFF. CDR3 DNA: TGTGCCAGCAGCGGACAACATACCATAGGGACTGAAGCTTTCTTT.